These 23 T cell receptor beta chains share one sample of origin, sequenced in a study of regulatory T cells in long-lasting Graves disease. Time point defined: newly diagnosed GD, antithyroid drugs for less than 3 months. PBMCs provided the RNA from which the TCR library was made. The authors built TCR beta libraries using iRepertoire HTBI primers and Arm-PCR of CDR3 regions. TCRdb called the multiplex PCR reads again in MiXCR, with one record for every CDR3 protein. Among around 400,000 distinct CDR3 sequences listed, roughly 16% were seen once. The specimen comprised peripheral blood mononuclear cells (PBMCs), sampled at new diagnosis, from a patient treated with antithyroid drugs. Every receptor here comes from a female donor with Graves disease.

The chain links TRBV9 to TRBJ1-1, with no clear D. The CDR3 spans 14 residues. The V end was cut by 2 bases, the J end by 4 bases, with 12 bases between. Germline V CDR1 and CDR2: SGDLS, YYNGEE. CDR3 in amino acids: CASSVRTGGTEAFF. CDR3 nucleotide sequence: TGTGCCAGCAGCGTTCGGACGGGTGGCACTGAAGCTTTCTTT.

Comment on this clonotype: A read error may be the cause here, since a much bigger clone is one base away. The chain employs TRBV12-3 or TRBV12-4 and TRBJ1-6; D remains unclear. The CDR3 is 15 amino acids. The CDR3 region has the DNA TGTGCCAGCAGTTTAGAGCAGGACGGGTATTCACCCCCCCACTTT. This sequence encodes CASSLEQDGYSPPHF.

This clonotype has just a few counts. V and J are TRBV28 and TRBJ2-1; D is undetermined. The CDR3 sequence is 19 residues long. The ends were cut back, 7 bases at V and 4 bases at J, with 29 bases in the middle. Germline CDR1 MDHEN, CDR2 SYDVKM. In DNA form, the CDR3 reads TGTGCCAGCACTTCCCAACGGTCCCGTAACGGGCGGCCTTACAATGAGCAGTTCTTC. Protein sequence: CASTSQRSRNGRPYNEQFF.

This clonotype was recorded at least ten times. V usage is TRBV6-2 or TRBV6-3 and J usage is TRBJ2-7; D is possibly TRBD1 or TRBD2 (5 bases each). V lost 4 bases and J 0 bases, leaving 19 bases between the germline ends. The CDR3 is 17 residues long. CDR1 is MNHEY, CDR2 SVGEGT, per germline. Here the CDR3 reads CASSFNPGTESSYEQYF. In DNA, the CDR3 is TGTGCCAGCAGTTTCAACCCCGGGACGGAGAGCTCCTACGAGCAGTACTTC.

In its sample, this clonotype was seen a few times. The genes are TRBV3-2 and TRBJ2-7; the tabulated D call, TRBD2, remains unverified against the DNA. TRBV3-2 corresponds to a pseudogene. The CDR3 runs to 17 residues. CDR3 nucleotide sequence: TGTGCCAGCAGCCATTGGATTATGAGCGGACCCTCCTACGAGCAGTACTTC. Translating it yields CASSHWIMSGPSYEQYF.

The J gene is TRBJ2-3, the V gene TRBV7-3; 8 bases match TRBD2. Looked up from germline, CDR1 is SGHTA and CDR2 is FQGTGA. This CDR3 is built from 15 residues. With V trimmed by 5 bases and J by 0 bases, 4 bases remained unmatched. Here the CDR3 reads CASSPIAGSTDTQYF. The CDR3 DNA reads TGTGCCAGCAGCCCTATAGCGGGGAGCACAGATACGCAGTATTTT.

This clonotype was seen repeatedly, ten times or more. The rearrangement joins TRBV20-1 to TRBJ1-5; a possible D gene is TRBD1 (5 bases). Trimming shortened V by 3 bases and J by 0 bases, and 12 bases separated the two germline ends. CDR3 length equals 15 residues. From germline, CDR1 is DFQATT and CDR2 SNEGSKA (reference sequence). The CDR3 DNA reads TGCAGTGCTAGTGAAAGGGGATATAGCAATCAGCCCCAGCATTTT. This gives the protein CSASERGYSNQPQHF.

As to this clonotype: A much larger clonotype is one base distant, so this may be a read error. V gene TRBV12-3 or TRBV12-4 combines with J gene TRBJ1-2; D gene unclear. The CDR3 is 13 amino acids. The CDR3 spells CASRRHSNYVYTF. CDR3 sequence (DNA): TGTGCCAGCCGACGGCACTCTAACTATGTCTACACCTTC.

The table lists this clonotype with many counts. The V and J genes are TRBV28 and TRBJ2-3; a possible D gene is TRBD1 (6 bases). Germline V gives CDR1 MDHEN, CDR2 SYDVKM. The CDR3 is 21 residues long. V was cut by 2 bases and J by 7 bases, with 34 bases left in between. The CDR3 coding sequence is TGTGCCAGCAGTTTACACCTGAGGGACACTTTTTCCTCCGAATCCCCGAATACGCAGTATTTT. It yields the protein CASSLHLRDTFSSESPNTQYF.

The chain carries TRBV9 and TRBJ1-2; D call uncertain. Germline CDR1 SGDLS, CDR2 YYNGEE. The V and J ends lost 0 bases and 4 bases respectively, with 10 bases between them. This CDR3 spans 14 amino acids. The CDR3 DNA follows: TGTGCCAGCAGCGTAGACCGCCTCTCCTATGGCTACACCTTC. As protein: CASSVDRLSYGYTF.

This clonotype was found many times. The CDR3 loop reads CASRPLAVRNEQFF. The CDR3 DNA reads as TGCGCCAGCAGGCCGCTAGCAGTGCGTAATGAGCAGTTCTTC. V usage is TRBV5-1 and J usage is TRBJ2-1, with D maybe TRBD2 (5 bases). From germline, CDR1 is SGHRS and CDR2 YFSETQ. V dropped 5 bases and J dropped 7 bases, with 16 bases sitting between them. The CDR3 is made up of 14 amino acids.

This clonotype showed up just a few times. The gene calls are TRBV4-1 and TRBJ1-6; D possibly corresponds to TRBD1 (5 bases). V was pared by 0 bases and J by 9 bases, with 18 bases between. The CDR3 is 17 residues long. Per germline, CDR1 MGHRA and CDR2 YSYEKL. The CDR3 DNA sequence: TGCGCCAGCAGCCAAGAAGGGTCCGGGTGGGGGAGTTCACCCCTCCACTTT. It translates to CASSQEGSGWGSSPLHF.

The table lists this clonotype with many counts. The chain carries TRBV4-2 and TRBJ2-3; perhaps TRBD1 as D (6 bases). In germline, CDR1 is LGHNA, CDR2 YNFKEQ. This CDR3 has 17 residues. Trimming stripped 2 bases from V and 4 bases from J, with 19 bases between. CDR3: CASSQHSTGSSSDTQYF. As DNA, the CDR3 is TGTGCCAGCAGCCAACATTCAACAGGGAGTAGCTCAGATACGCAGTATTTT.

As regards this clonotype: A much larger clone differs from this one at a single base, so this may be a read error. The chain couples TRBV19 to TRBJ1-1; a possible D gene is TRBD1 (6 bases). The germline gives CDR1 LNHDA, CDR2 SQIVND (reference sequence). V gave up 7 bases and J gave up 1 base, with 19 bases separating them. The CDR3 is made up of 16 amino acids. In nucleotides, the CDR3 is TGTGCCAGTAATAGGGCCTCGACAGGCGGGAACACTGAAGCTTTCTTT. Its translation is CASNRASTGGNTEAFF.

This clonotype was detected ten times or more. The V and J genes are TRBV27 and TRBJ2-1, with 13 bases lining up with TRBD2. CDR3 length equals 19 residues. With 3 bases clipped from V and 2 bases from J, the junction kept 10 bases outside the gene matches. Germline lookup yields CDR1 MNHEY and CDR2 SMNVEV (reference sequence). The DNA for the CDR3 is TGTGCCAGCAGTTTGAAACTAGCGGGGGGGCCTAGACCCTACAATGAGCAGTTCTTC. This gives the protein CASSLKLAGGPRPYNEQFF.

This clonotype was observed many times. V is TRBV10-3 and J is TRBJ2-7; TRBD2 aligns across 9 bases. Germline loops: CDR1 ENHRY, CDR2 SYGVKD. CDR3 length: 16 amino acids. J lost 4 bases, V lost 0 bases, and 7 bases had no gene match. The CDR3 DNA follows: TGTGCCATCAGTGAGTCGGCTAGCGGGATAGTATACGAGCAGTACTTC. Amino acids: CAISESASGIVYEQYF.

The gene calls are TRBV12-3 or TRBV12-4 and TRBJ1-1; D is ambiguous. Trimming took 3 bases from V and 6 from J, leaving 20 bases between them. This CDR3 has 16 amino acids. The CDR3 nucleotides are TGTGCCAGCAGTTTTATGTTGGTGTCCGGGAGGCCTGAAGCTTTCTTT. This gives the protein CASSFMLVSGRPEAFF.

This clonotype came up many times. The rearrangement uses TRBV20-1 and TRBJ2-4; D possibly matches TRBD1 or TRBD2 (5 bases each). V lost 0 bases and J 6 bases, leaving 12 bases between the germline ends. The CDR3 runs 14 residues. Germline V gene sequence: CDR1 DFQATT, CDR2 SNEGSKA (reference sequence). CDR3 nucleotides: TGCAGTGCTAGAGATGCAGTTGGGGGAAACATTCAGTACTTC. Translating gives CSARDAVGGNIQYF.

This clonotype was seen at least ten times. The V and J genes are TRBV27 and TRBJ2-2; 7 bases agree with TRBD2. J gave up 5 bases and V 2 bases, and 11 bases lay outside the gene matches. The CDR3 spans 17 residues. Germline-derived CDR1 and CDR2 are MNHEY and SMNVEV (reference sequence). CDR3 region: CASSLIVGGSRTGELFF. DNA of the CDR3: TGTGCCAGCAGTTTAATAGTGGGAGGGAGTCGGACCGGGGAGCTGTTTTTT.

This clonotype was counted many times. This chain joins TRBV18 and TRBJ2-7, with a tentative D call TRBD2 (5 bases). CDR1 and CDR2 (germline): KGHSH, LQKENI. The CDR3 is made up of 13 amino acids. The V and J ends lost 5 bases and 6 bases respectively, with 14 bases between them. The CDR3 spells CASSTVLASEQYF. Written as DNA, the CDR3 is TGTGCCAGCTCAACCGTTCTAGCATCCGAGCAGTACTTC.

This clonotype was recorded at least ten times. The chain couples TRBV6-1 to TRBJ1-2, with 7 nucleotides matching TRBD1. Germline CDR1 is MNHNS and CDR2 is SASEGT. The CDR3 extends over 13 amino acids. V dropped 6 bases and J dropped 4; count of bases not matched to a gene: 5. The CDR3 is CASRLTGIYGYTF. The CDR3 DNA is TGTGCCAGCAGATTGACAGGGATCTATGGCTACACCTTC.

This clonotype appeared many times. J is TRBJ2-2 and V is TRBV2; maybe TRBD1 (7 bases). Germline assignment: CDR1 SNHLY and CDR2 FYNNEI. V was pared by 1 base and J by 6 bases, with 15 bases between. CDR3 size: 16 residues. The CDR3 sequence is CASSEVGGGASGELFF. In DNA form, the CDR3 reads TGTGCCAGCAGTGAAGTAGGAGGGGGCGCCTCCGGGGAGCTGTTTTTT.

This clonotype was counted many times. The rearrangement links TRBV2 to TRBJ1-6, with D uncertain. The CDR3 is 13 residues long. The germline gives CDR1 SNHLY, CDR2 FYNNEI. The V end was cut by 6 bases, the J end by 9 bases, with 12 bases between. CDR3 DNA: TGTGCCAGCAGCCCAGGCGGGTCTTCACCCCTCCACTTT. Residues: CASSPGGSSPLHF.